This T cell receptor beta chain was identified in a study of high-grade serous ovarian cancer treatment subgroups. General observations from the study: CDR1 and CDR2 were left unanalyzed; analyses focused on CDR3. Tumors within one patient showed repertoire similarity of roughly 0.095 to 0.85.

For this clone: Antigen: not known.

The tumor samples were collected prior to definitive surgery or chemotherapy. Profiling relied on immunoSEQ multiplex PCR, and the TCRdb table lists in-frame clones only, not all of them. The sample comprises thousands of clones, 55% to 75% of which are singletons, and approximately 6% rests with the top ten. The CDR3 extends over 13 amino acids. Looked up from germline, CDR1 is SGDLS and CDR2 is YYNGEE. The junction had 5 bases not matched to a gene; V was cut back by 4 bases and J by 9 bases. This receptor was identified in a human donor with high-grade serous ovarian cancer. The sample comprised tumor tissue. V is TRBV9 and J is TRBJ2-5; 11 bases match TRBD1. This chain's CDR3 is CASSSGQGGAQYF. DNA for the CDR3: TGTGCCAGCAGCTCGGGACAGGGGGGGGCCCAGTACTTC.